This T cell receptor beta chain was recorded in a study of cytomegalovirus exposure and HLA in healthy donors. Overall study context: Caucasian-associated ancestry cluster membership applied to approximately 80% of 300 to 450 genotyped donors.

There are 18 residues in the CDR3. Germline V lookup: CDR1 MNHEY, CDR2 SMNVEV (reference sequence). V shed 5 bases and J 4 bases; nucleotides not matched to a gene: 15. The PCR had 60 Vbeta and 13 Jbeta primers. Method: immunoSEQ multiplex PCR; TCRdb's copy keeps in-frame clones and lacks some. The repertoire holds some 120,000 clones, with around 81% as singletons. The clonotype was recovered from a woman aged 30 to 39 in good health and CMV-seronegative. The sequenced sample was PBMCs. The chain couples TRBV27 to TRBJ2-1; 9 nucleotides match TRBD2. This CDR3 reads CASSLEVSGRLGYNEQFF. CDR3 nucleotides: TGTGCCAGCAGTCTTGAGGTTAGCGGGAGACTCGGATACAATGAGCAGTTCTTC.